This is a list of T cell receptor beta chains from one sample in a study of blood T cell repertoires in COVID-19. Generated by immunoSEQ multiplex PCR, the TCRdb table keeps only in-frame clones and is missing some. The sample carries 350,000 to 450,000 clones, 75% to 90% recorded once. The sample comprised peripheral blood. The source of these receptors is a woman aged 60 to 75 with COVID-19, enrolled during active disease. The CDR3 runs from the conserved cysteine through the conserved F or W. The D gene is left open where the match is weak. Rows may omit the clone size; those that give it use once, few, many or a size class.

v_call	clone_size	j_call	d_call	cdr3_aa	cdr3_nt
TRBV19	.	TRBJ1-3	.	CASSLRAGGNTIYF	TGTGCCAGTAGTTTGCGAGCGGGGGGAAACACCATATATTTT
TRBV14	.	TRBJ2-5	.	CASSQDLRRKFFQETQYF	TGTGCCAGCAGCCAAGATCTTCGTCGAAAATTTTTCCAGGAGACCCAGTACTTC
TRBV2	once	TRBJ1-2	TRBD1	CASSGTGGYGYTF	TGTGCCAGCAGCGGGACAGGGGGATATGGCTACACCTTC
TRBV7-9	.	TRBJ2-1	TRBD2	CASSRGSGGAYNEQFF	TGTGCCAGCAGCCGTGGGAGCGGGGGGGCCTACAATGAGCAGTTCTTC
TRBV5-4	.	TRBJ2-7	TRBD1	CASSSRDRALEQYF	TGTGCCAGCAGCAGCCGGGACAGGGCCCTCGAGCAGTACTTC
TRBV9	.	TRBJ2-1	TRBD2	CASSVAPLLAGGPGEQFF	TGTGCCAGCAGCGTAGCCCCCTTACTAGCGGGGGGGCCGGGTGAGCAGTTCTTC
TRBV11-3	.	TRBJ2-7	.	CASSPSYEQYF	TGTGCCAGCAGTCCGAGTTACGAGCAGTACTTC
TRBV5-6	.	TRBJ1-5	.	CASSFAGQPQHF	TGTGCCAGCAGCTTTGCGGGGCAGCCCCAGCATTTT
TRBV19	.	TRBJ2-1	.	CASSIYRVNEQFF	TGTGCCAGTAGTATATACAGGGTCAATGAGCAGTTCTTC
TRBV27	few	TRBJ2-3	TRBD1	CASSFGDRDTDTQYF	TGTGCCAGCAGTTTCGGAGACAGGGACACAGATACGCAGTATTTT
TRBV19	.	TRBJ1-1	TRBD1	CASRRGLYTEAFF	TGTGCCAGTAGAAGGGGGCTGTACACTGAAGCTTTCTTT
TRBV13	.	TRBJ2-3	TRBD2	CASSYPGAGGLGDTQYF	TGTGCCAGCAGCTACCCCGGGGCGGGGGGGCTAGGAGATACGCAGTATTTT
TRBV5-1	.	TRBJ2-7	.	CASSWGDGYYEQYF	TGCGCCAGCAGCTGGGGGGACGGCTACTACGAGCAGTACTTC
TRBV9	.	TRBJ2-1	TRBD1	CASSVHSGTVSDNEQFF	TGTGCCAGCAGCGTCCACTCCGGGACAGTTAGCGACAATGAGCAGTTCTTC
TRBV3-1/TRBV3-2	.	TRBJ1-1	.	CASSHQGHTEAFF	TGTGCCAGCAGCCACCAGGGGCACACTGAAGCTTTCTTT
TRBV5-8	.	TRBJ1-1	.	CASSLQGNTEAFF	TGTGCCAGCAGCCTGCAGGGAAACACTGAAGCTTTCTTT